This TCR beta chain emerged from a study of T cells in Graves' hyperthyroidism and ophthalmopathy. RNA transcripts provided the source from which TCR beta CDR3 regions were amplified. The HTBI primer set served for first-round RT-PCR of the TCR CDR3. TCRdb re-analysed the multiplex PCR reads in MiXCR, keeping a single row per CDR3 protein. The sample holds under 550,000 distinct CDR3 sequences; 15% to 20% are singletons and the top ten take about 50%. This clonotype occurred many times. Germline CDR1 reads SNHLY; CDR2 reads FYNNEI. The length of the CDR3 is 13 residues. V shed 6 bases and J shed 3 bases, with 10 bases lying between them.

The sample taken for sequencing was blood. This chain uses TRBV2 with TRBJ2-3; maybe TRBD1 (6 bases). This receptor was taken from a man aged 40-55 years with Graves' ophthalmopathy. The CDR3 spells CASSWQGTDTQYF. DNA of the CDR3: TGTGCCAGCAGCTGGCAGGGGACAGATACGCAGTATTTT.